Listed here are 8 T cell receptor beta chains from one sample, sequenced in a study of T cells expressing NK-cell markers. TCRdb reanalyzed the 5' RACE reads, giving one entry per CDR3 protein sequence and no DNA. The repertoire table contains a few hundred thousand distinct CDR3 sequences. Sequences were obtained from blood T cells: a sorted CD56 or NKG2C T cell subset, CD4+ or CD8+ T cells, or bulk PBMC T cells (not recorded which). The source is a man aged 18-30 years in good health.

V usage is TRBV5-1 and J usage is TRBJ1-1. Germline V lookup: CDR1 SGHRS, CDR2 YFSETQ. This CDR3 has 17 amino acids. CDR3 residues: CASSLTTQGLMNTEAFF. The variable domain in full, with the rest retrieved from reference TRBV5-1 and TRBJ1-1, is KAGVTQTPRYLIKTRGQQVTLSCSPISGHRSVSWYQQTPGQGLQFLFEYFSETQRNKGNFPGRFSGRQFSNSRSEMNVSTLELGDSALYLCASSLTTQGLMNTEAFFGQGTRLTVV.

J is TRBJ1-5 and V is TRBV7-9. Germline V gene sequence: CDR1 SEHNR, CDR2 FQNEAQ (reference sequence). The CDR3 spans 13 residues. The CDR3 protein is CASSLVAGQPQHF.

V and J are TRBV28 and TRBJ2-7; TCRdb's D call of TRBD1 is untestable without DNA. The CDR3 runs to 15 residues. Looked up from germline, CDR1 is MDHEN and CDR2 is SYDVKM. The CDR3 spells CASSLPGSQNYEQYF.

The chain joins TRBV18 to TRBJ2-1; lacking DNA, the TRBD2 call made by TCRdb goes unchecked. There are 19 residues in the CDR3. Germline CDR1 KGHSH, CDR2 LQKENI. CDR3 region: CASSPTGTSGRSTYNEQFF.

V is TRBV24-1 and J is TRBJ2-3; checking the TCRdb D call of TRBD2 is not possible without DNA. The CDR3 sequence is 15 residues long. The germline V gene encodes CDR1 KGHDR and CDR2 SFDVKD. CDR3 loop: CATSDLAGSTDTQYF.

The gene calls are TRBV10-3 and TRBJ2-2; TCRdb outputs TRBD1, but without DNA this stays unchecked. The CDR3 runs 15 residues. Germline V gene sequence: CDR1 ENHRY, CDR2 SYGVKD. CDR3 sequence: CAIRRQHSNTGELFF.

The chain joins TRBV25-1 to TRBJ2-6; TCRdb's D call of TRBD1 is untestable without DNA. The germline CDR1 and CDR2 sequences are MGHDK and SYGVNS. The CDR3 is 17 amino acids. The CDR3 sequence: CASRARDRLSGANVLTF.

The chain uses TRBV4-2 and TRBJ2-2; TCRdb returns TRBD1, unconfirmable since there is no DNA. Germline CDR1 LGHNA, CDR2 YNFKEQ. This CDR3 comprises 16 residues. Here the CDR3 reads CASSQEGQGSTGELFF.